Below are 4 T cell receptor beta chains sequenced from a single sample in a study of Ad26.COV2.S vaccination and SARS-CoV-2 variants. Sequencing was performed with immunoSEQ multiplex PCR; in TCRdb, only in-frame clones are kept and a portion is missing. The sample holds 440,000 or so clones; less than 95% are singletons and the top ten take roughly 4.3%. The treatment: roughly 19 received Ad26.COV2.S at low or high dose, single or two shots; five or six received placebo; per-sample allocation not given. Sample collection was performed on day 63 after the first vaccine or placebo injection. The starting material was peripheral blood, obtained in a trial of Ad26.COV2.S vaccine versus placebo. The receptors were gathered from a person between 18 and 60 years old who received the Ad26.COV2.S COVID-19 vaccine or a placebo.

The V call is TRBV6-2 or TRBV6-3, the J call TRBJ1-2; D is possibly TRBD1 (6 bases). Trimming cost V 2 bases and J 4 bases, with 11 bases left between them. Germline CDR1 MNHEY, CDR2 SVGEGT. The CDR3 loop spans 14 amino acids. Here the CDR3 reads CASSYLRGPYGYTF. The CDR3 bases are TGTGCCAGCAGTTACCTCAGGGGTCCCTATGGCTACACCTTC.

DNA of the CDR3: TGTGCCACCGCGCAGGGACTGAGCACAGATACGCAGTATTTT. Amino acids: CATAQGLSTDTQYF. The chain links TRBV10-3 to TRBJ2-3; possibly TRBD2 for D (6 bases). V was clipped by 10 bases and J by 0 bases, with 14 bases between them. The germline gives CDR1 ENHRY, CDR2 SYGVKD. The CDR3 loop spans 14 amino acids.

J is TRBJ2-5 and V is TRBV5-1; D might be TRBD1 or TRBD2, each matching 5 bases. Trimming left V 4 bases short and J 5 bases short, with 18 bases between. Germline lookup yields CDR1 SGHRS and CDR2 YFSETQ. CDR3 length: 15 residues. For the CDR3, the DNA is TGCGCCAGCAGCCCAACCGGGACCCCGGGTGAGACCCAGTACTTC. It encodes CASSPTGTPGETQYF. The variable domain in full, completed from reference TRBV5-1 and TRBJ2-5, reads KAGVTQTPRYLIKTRGQQVTLSCSPISGHRSVSWYQQTPGQGLQFLFEYFSETQRNKGNFPGRFSGRQFSNSRSEMNVSTLELGDSALYLCASSPTGTPGETQYFGPGTRLLVL.

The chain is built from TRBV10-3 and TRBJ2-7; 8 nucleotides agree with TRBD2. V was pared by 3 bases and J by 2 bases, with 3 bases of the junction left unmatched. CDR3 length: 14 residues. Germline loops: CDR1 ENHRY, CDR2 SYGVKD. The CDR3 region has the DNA TGTGCCATCAGTGAAACTAGCGGCACCTACGAGCAGTACTTC. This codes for CAISETSGTYEQYF.